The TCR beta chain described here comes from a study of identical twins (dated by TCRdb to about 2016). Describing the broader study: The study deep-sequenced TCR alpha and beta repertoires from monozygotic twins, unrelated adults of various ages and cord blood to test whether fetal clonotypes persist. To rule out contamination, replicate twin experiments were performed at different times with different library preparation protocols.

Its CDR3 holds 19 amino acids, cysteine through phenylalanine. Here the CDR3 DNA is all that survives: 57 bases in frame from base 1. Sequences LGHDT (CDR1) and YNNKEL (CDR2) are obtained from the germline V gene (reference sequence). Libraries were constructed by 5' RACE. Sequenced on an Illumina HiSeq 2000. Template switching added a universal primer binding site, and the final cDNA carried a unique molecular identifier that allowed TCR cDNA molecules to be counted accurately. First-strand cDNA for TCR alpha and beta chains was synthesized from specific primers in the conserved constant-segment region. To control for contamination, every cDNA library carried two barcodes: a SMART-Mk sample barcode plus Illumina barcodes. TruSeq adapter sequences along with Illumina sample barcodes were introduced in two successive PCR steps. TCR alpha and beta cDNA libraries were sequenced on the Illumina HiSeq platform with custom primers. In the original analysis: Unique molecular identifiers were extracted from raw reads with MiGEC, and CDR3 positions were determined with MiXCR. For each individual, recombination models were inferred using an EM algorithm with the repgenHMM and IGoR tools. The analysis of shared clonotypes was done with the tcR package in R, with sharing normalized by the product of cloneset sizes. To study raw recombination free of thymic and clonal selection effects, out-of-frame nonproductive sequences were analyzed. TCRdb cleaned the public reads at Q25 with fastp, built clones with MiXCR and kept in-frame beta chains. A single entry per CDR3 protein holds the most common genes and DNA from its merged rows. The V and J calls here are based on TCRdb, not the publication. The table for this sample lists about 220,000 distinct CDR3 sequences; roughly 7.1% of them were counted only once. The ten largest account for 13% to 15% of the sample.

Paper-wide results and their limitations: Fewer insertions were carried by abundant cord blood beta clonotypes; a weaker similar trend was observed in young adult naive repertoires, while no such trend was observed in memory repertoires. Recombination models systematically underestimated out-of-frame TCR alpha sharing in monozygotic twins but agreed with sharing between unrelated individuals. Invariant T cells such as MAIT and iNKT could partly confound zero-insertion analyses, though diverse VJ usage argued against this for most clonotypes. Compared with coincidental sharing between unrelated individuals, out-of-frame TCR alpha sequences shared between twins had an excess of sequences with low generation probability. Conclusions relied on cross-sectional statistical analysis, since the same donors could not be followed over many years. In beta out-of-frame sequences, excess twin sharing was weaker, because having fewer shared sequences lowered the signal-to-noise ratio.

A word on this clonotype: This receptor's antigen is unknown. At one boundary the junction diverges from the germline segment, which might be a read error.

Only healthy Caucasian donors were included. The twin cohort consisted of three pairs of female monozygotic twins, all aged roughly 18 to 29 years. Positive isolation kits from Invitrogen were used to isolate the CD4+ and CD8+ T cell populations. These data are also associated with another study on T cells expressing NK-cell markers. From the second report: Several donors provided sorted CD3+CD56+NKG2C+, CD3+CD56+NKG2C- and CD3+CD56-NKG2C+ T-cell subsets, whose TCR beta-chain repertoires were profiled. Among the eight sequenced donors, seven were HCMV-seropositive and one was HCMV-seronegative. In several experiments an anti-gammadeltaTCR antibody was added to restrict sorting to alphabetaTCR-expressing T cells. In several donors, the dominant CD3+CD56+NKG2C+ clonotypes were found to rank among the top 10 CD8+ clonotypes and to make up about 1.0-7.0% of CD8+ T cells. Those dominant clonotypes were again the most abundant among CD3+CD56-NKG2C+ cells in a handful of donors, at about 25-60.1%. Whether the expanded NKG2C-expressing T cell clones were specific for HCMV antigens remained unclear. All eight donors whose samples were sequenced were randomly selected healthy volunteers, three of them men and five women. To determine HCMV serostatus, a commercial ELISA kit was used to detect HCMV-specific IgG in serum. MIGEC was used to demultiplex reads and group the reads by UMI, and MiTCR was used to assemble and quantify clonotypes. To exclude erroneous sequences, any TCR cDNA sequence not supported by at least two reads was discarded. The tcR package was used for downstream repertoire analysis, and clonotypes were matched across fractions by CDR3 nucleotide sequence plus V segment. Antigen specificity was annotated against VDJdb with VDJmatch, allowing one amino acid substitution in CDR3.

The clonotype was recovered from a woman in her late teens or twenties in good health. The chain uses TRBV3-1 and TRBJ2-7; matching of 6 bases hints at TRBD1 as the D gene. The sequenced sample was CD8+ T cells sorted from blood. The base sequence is TGTGCCTGCTGCACGATGCCGAATTACATAGACAGGAGCGGCTACGAGCGGTACTTC. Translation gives CACCTMPNYIDRSGYERYF.